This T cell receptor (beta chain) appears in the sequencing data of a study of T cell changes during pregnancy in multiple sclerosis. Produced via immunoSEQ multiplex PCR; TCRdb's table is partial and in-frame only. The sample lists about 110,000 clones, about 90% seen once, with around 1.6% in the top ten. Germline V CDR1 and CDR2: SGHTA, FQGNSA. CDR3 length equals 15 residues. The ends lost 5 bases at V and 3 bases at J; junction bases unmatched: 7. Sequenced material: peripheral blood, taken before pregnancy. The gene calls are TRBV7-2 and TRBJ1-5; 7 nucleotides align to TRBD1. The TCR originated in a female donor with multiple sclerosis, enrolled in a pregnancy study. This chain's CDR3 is CASSPITGANQPQHF. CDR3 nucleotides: TGTGCCAGCAGCCCCATAACAGGGGCCAATCAGCCCCAGCATTTT.